This T cell receptor (beta chain) derives from a study of OX40 agonist ivuxolimab in advanced cancers. On the study more broadly: All patients had ivuxolimab intravenously every 2 weeks at 0.01 to 10 mg/kg. One patient with hepatocellular carcinoma and two with cutaneous melanoma, three in all, had partial responses.

The data were produced by immunoSEQ multiplex PCR, yet TCRdb's version contains in-frame clones alone and is incomplete. The sample consists of more than 25,000 clones, around nine tenths of them appearing once. Whole-study findings and limits: Expanded clones tended on average to be more numerous among CD8+ T cells than CD4+.

About this clone itself: The antigen remains undetermined.

The sequencing here drew on CD4+ or CD8+ T cells sorted from blood, taken in a trial of the OX40 agonist ivuxolimab. The sequence came from an adult with an advanced solid tumor such as melanoma, head and neck, liver or kidney cancer.

The chain's CDR3 is CASESGSGALYNEQFF. For the CDR3, the DNA is TGCGCCAGCGAGTCGGGTAGCGGGGCCCTCTACAATGAGCAGTTCTTC. The chain joins TRBV5-1 to TRBJ2-1; the match to TRBD2 covers 8 bases. The germline V gene has CDR1 SGHRS and CDR2 YFSETQ. The length of the CDR3 is 16 residues. V shed 7 bases and J 3 bases; nucleotides not matched to a gene: 12.